The clone carrying this T cell receptor (beta chain) was observed once. The antigen is not known. Germline CDR1 reads MNHEY; CDR2 reads SVGAGI. The ends lost 5 bases at V and 5 bases at J; junction bases unmatched: 6. The length of the CDR3 is 15 residues. This sample stems from a study of cytomegalovirus exposure and HLA in healthy donors. Study results and limitations: A classifier reportedly called cytomegalovirus status with high sensitivity and specificity.

Using immunoSEQ multiplex PCR, the repertoire was profiled, and TCRdb retains in-frame clones only, with some absent. The sample gives 330,000 or so clones, about nine tenths of which show up once; more than 0.8% is in the top ten. The TCR sequence derives from a woman between 18 and 29 years old in good health and CMV-seronegative. The specimen was PBMCs. The chain employs TRBV6-5 and TRBJ2-5; 12 nucleotides align to TRBD1. The CDR3 DNA follows: TGTGCCAGCAGTAGGGACAGGGGGCTTTTTGAGACCCAGTACTTC. It specifies CASSRDRGLFETQYF.